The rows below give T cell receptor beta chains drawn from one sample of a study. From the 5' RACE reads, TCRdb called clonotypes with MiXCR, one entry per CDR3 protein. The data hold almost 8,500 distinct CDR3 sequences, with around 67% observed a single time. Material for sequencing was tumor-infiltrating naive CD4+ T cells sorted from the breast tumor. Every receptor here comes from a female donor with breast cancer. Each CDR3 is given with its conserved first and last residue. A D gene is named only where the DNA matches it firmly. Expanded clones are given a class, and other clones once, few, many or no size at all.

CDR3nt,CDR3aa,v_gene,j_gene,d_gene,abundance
TGCAGTGCCGGGGGGGGCGGACAGGGGGCTTATCAGCCCCAGCATTTT,CSAGGGGQGAYQPQHF,TRBV20-1,TRBJ1-5,TRBD1,NA
TGTGCCAGCAGTGAACCAGGACGTCCACGCACTGAAGCTTTCTTT,CASSEPGRPRTEAFF,TRBV6-1,TRBJ1-1,NA,few
TGTGCCAGCAGCCCTATGTGGGGGATGGGGAACACTGAAGCTTTCTTT,CASSPMWGMGNTEAFF,TRBV7-2,TRBJ1-1,NA,NA
TGTGCCAGCAGTCCACCCGGACAGGGAAGGACAGATACGCAGTATTTT,CASSPPGQGRTDTQYF,TRBV12-3/TRBV12-4,TRBJ2-3,TRBD1,NA
TGCAGTGCTAGAGGGGCGCGGGGGACGGAAGCTTTCTTT,CSARGARGTEAFF,TRBV20-1,TRBJ1-1,NA,NA
TGTGCCAGCAGCTTAGGGATGAGCTCTGGAAACACCATATATTTT,CASSLGMSSGNTIYF,TRBV7-2,TRBJ1-3,NA,NA
TGTGCCAGCAGTTCCGCCCATGCGGCAGGGGGCCGGAACACTGAAGCTTTCTTT,CASSSAHAAGGRNTEAFF,TRBV6-5,TRBJ1-1,TRBD1,once
TGCAGTGCTAGAGATAGGGCGGCCAACTCCTACAATGAGCAGTTCTTC,CSARDRAANSYNEQFF,TRBV20-1,TRBJ2-1,NA,NA
TGTGCCAGCAGCTTAGTAGGGACTAGCGCCAACAATGAGCAGTTCTTC,CASSLVGTSANNEQFF,TRBV7-3,TRBJ2-1,TRBD2,NA
TGCAGCGTTGTAGGGACTAGCGGTTGGGGCTCCTACGAGCAGTACTTC,CSVVGTSGWGSYEQYF,TRBV29-1,TRBJ2-7,TRBD2,once
TGCGCCAGCAGCTTGCACCTAAGTTACGAGCAGTACTTC,CASSLHLSYEQYF,TRBV5-1,TRBJ2-7,NA,NA
TGTGCTAGCAGCGAGGCAGGGGATCGCACCGGGGAGCTGTTTTTT,CASSEAGDRTGELFF,TRBV7-7,TRBJ2-2,NA,NA
TGCAGTGCCCCGAGCGGCCGGAACTACGAGCAGTACTTC,CSAPSGRNYEQYF,TRBV20-1,TRBJ2-7,NA,few
TGTGCCAGCAGCCGGGGCACCGGGACTAGCGGATCCTACGAGCAGTACTTC,CASSRGTGTSGSYEQYF,TRBV27,TRBJ2-7,TRBD2,NA
TGTGCCAGCAGTCAGACAGGGTTGAGCACAGATACGCAGTATTTT,CASSQTGLSTDTQYF,TRBV3-1,TRBJ2-3,TRBD1,NA
TGTGCCAGCAGCGTAGACTCTCCCAGCGGGATCGAGAACATTCAGTACTTC,CASSVDSPSGIENIQYF,TRBV9,TRBJ2-4,TRBD2,NA
TGCGCCAGCAGCGCCTCCGGGACAGGGGGCACAGATACGCAGTATTTT,CASSASGTGGTDTQYF,TRBV5-1,TRBJ2-3,TRBD1,NA
TGTGCCAGCAGTTTAGGACAGGGGTGGCGGCCCCAGCATTTT,CASSLGQGWRPQHF,TRBV12-3/TRBV12-4,TRBJ1-5,TRBD1,NA
TGCAGTGCTAGAGATCTCGTCCGCCAGGGCGGTAACACCGGGGAGCTGTTTTTT,CSARDLVRQGGNTGELFF,TRBV20-1,TRBJ2-2,NA,few
TGCAGTGCTAGCCCGCATGTAGGCTGGTCCAATGAGCAGTTCTTC,CSASPHVGWSNEQFF,TRBV20-1,TRBJ2-1,NA,NA
TGTGCCATCAGCGAGGGCCTGGGGTATGGCTACACCTTC,CAISEGLGYGYTF,TRBV10-3,TRBJ1-2,NA,NA
TGCAGTGCTAGAAATGGACAGGATAATTCACCCCTCCACTTT,CSARNGQDNSPLHF,TRBV20-1,TRBJ1-6,TRBD1,few
TGTGCCAGCAGCCCAATCCCGGGGACAGGGGGCGGCAATCAGCCCCAGCATTTT,CASSPIPGTGGGNQPQHF,TRBV7-6,TRBJ1-5,TRBD1,NA
TGCGCCAGCAGCCAACCCTATAATTCACCCCTCCACTTT,CASSQPYNSPLHF,TRBV4-1,TRBJ1-6,NA,NA
TGTGCCAGCAGCTTAGCGAGGGTCGGGAACTATGGCTACACCTTC,CASSLARVGNYGYTF,TRBV7-2,TRBJ1-2,NA,NA
TGTGCCAGCAGCTCTTACAACGGGGGCTCCTACGAGCAGTACTTC,CASSSYNGGSYEQYF,TRBV7-9,TRBJ2-7,NA,NA
TGTGCCAGCAGTGCCAACCCGACGGGCTCTGGAAACACCATATATTTT,CASSANPTGSGNTIYF,TRBV6-5,TRBJ1-3,NA,once
TGTGCCAGCAGCTTAAGCGGGGGGGCAACAGATACGCAGTATTTT,CASSLSGGATDTQYF,TRBV7-9,TRBJ2-3,TRBD2,NA
TGTGCCAGCAGCTTAATGGACAGGGGGCCCGATGGCTACACCTTC,CASSLMDRGPDGYTF,TRBV7-8,TRBJ1-2,TRBD1,NA
TGCAGTGCTAGAGGGGGGGGCCCGCGCCAAGAGACCCAGTACTTC,CSARGGGPRQETQYF,TRBV20-1,TRBJ2-5,NA,NA
TGCAGTGCTAGATCAGGGACAGGAAAGCTTAACTATGGCTACACCTTC,CSARSGTGKLNYGYTF,TRBV20-1,TRBJ1-2,TRBD1,once
TGTGCCAGCACTCCCCCGGGACAGGTCTACAATGAGCAGTTCTTC,CASTPPGQVYNEQFF,TRBV25-1,TRBJ2-1,TRBD1,NA
TGTGCCAGCAATCCGACAGGGGAGTACACTGAAGCTTTCTTT,CASNPTGEYTEAFF,TRBV12-3/TRBV12-4,TRBJ1-1,TRBD1,NA
TGCGCCAGCAACCAAGATCTAGTGCGGGGTGAGCAGCACTTC,CASNQDLVRGEQHF,TRBV4-1,TRBJ2-7,NA,NA
TGTGCCAGCAGTTATGGGCGAGAGGTTAGCACAGATACGCAGTATTTT,CASSYGREVSTDTQYF,TRBV6-5,TRBJ2-3,NA,NA
TGTGCCAGCAGCTACGGGACAGCCACAGATACGCAGTATTTT,CASSYGTATDTQYF,TRBV11-3,TRBJ2-3,TRBD1,NA
TGTGCCGCGGGGGGAGGGTGGGAGACCCAGTACTTC,CAAGGGWETQYF,TRBV6-5,TRBJ2-5,TRBD2,NA
TGTGCCAGCAGCTTACGGGAAGGCGATGAGCAGTTCTTC,CASSLREGDEQFF,TRBV7-6,TRBJ2-1,NA,few
TGTGCCAGCAGCCTTGACAGGGGGAGCGAGCAGTACTTC,CASSLDRGSEQYF,TRBV6-5,TRBJ2-7,TRBD1,NA
TGTGCCAGCAGCTACCGGACAGGGGTAAAGTCACCCCTCCACTTT,CASSYRTGVKSPLHF,TRBV11-3,TRBJ1-6,TRBD1,NA
TGCGCCAGCGGGACAGGAGCCTACGAGCAGTACTTC,CASGTGAYEQYF,TRBV5-1,TRBJ2-7,TRBD1,NA
TGTGCCTGGGGACGCCCAGGGATTAGCAATCAGCCCCAGCATTTT,CAWGRPGISNQPQHF,TRBV30,TRBJ1-5,NA,NA
TGCAGTGCTAGAAGGGGGGGGGATCAGCCCCAGCATTTT,CSARRGGDQPQHF,TRBV20-1,TRBJ1-5,NA,few
TGCAGTGCCCCACGGGGGTTGGGGCCCCTCCACTTT,CSAPRGLGPLHF,TRBV20-1,TRBJ1-6,NA,NA
TGTGCCACCAGTGATTTAGAAGGCAATGAGCAGTTCTTC,CATSDLEGNEQFF,TRBV24-1,TRBJ2-1,NA,NA
TGTGCCAGCAGTTACAGGGGTTCGTTCTTAATTGAAGCTTTCTTT,CASSYRGSFLIEAFF,TRBV6-6,TRBJ1-1,NA,NA
TGTGCCAGCAGTTCGAGCACAGATACGCAGTATTTT,CASSSSTDTQYF,TRBV12-3/TRBV12-4,TRBJ2-3,NA,few
TGTGCCTGGAGTGTATCGGGATTTAATGGCTACACCTTC,CAWSVSGFNGYTF,TRBV30,TRBJ1-2,NA,NA
TGTGCCAGCAGCCCGCACCGGACAGGGTATTATTCCATTCAGTACTTC,CASSPHRTGYYSIQYF,TRBV12-3/TRBV12-4,TRBJ2-4,TRBD1,few
TGCAGTGCATTTAGGAGCTCTGGGGCCAACGTCCTGACTTTC,CSAFRSSGANVLTF,TRBV20-1,TRBJ2-6,NA,NA
TGTGCCAGCAGCACTCAGAACACCGGGGAGCTGTTTTTT,CASSTQNTGELFF,TRBV7-3,TRBJ2-2,NA,NA